This is a list of T cell receptor beta chains from one sample in a study of blood T cell repertoires in COVID-19. Some clones are missing from TCRdb's copy, which holds only in-frame ones; the method was immunoSEQ multiplex PCR. The table lists a few hundred thousand clones, around 90% of them singletons. The sample taken for sequencing was PBMCs or T cells enriched from blood (not recorded which). The receptors shown here come from a woman aged 25 to 39 who had recovered from COVID-19. Both conserved end residues are part of each CDR3. The order of the fields is J gene, CDR3 length, clone size, D gene, V gene, CDR3 protein, CDR3 DNA. D genes are given only for firm matches. Rows may omit the clone size; those that give it use once, few, many or a size class.

j_call: TRBJ2-7
cdr3_length: 16
clone_size: .
d_call: .
v_call: TRBV12-5
cdr3_aa: CASGLVLGQGPYEQYF
cdr3_nt: TGTGCTAGTGGTTTGGTATTGGGACAAGGCCCCTACGAGCAGTACTTC

j_call: TRBJ1-1
cdr3_length: 17
clone_size: .
d_call: .
v_call: TRBV6-1
cdr3_aa: CASSDKMIGGKNTEAFF
cdr3_nt: TGTGCCAGCAGTGATAAAATGATAGGGGGAAAGAACACTGAAGCTTTCTTT

j_call: TRBJ1-4
cdr3_length: 14
clone_size: .
d_call: TRBD1
v_call: TRBV19
cdr3_aa: CASSIGTANEKLFF
cdr3_nt: TGTGCCAGTAGTATCGGGACAGCTAATGAAAAACTGTTTTTT

j_call: TRBJ2-3
cdr3_length: 13
clone_size: .
d_call: TRBD2
v_call: TRBV6-5
cdr3_aa: CASKLSGADTQYF
cdr3_nt: TGTGCCAGCAAACTTAGCGGGGCTGATACGCAGTATTTT

j_call: TRBJ2-3
cdr3_length: 16
clone_size: .
d_call: .
v_call: TRBV18
cdr3_aa: CASSPMGGASTDTQYF
cdr3_nt: TGTGCCAGCTCACCCATGGGGGGGGCCAGCACAGATACGCAGTATTTT

j_call: TRBJ1-6
cdr3_length: 16
clone_size: .
d_call: .
v_call: TRBV5-4
cdr3_aa: CASSLGGSSYNSPLHF
cdr3_nt: TGTGCCAGCAGCTTGGGCGGTAGTTCCTATAATTCACCCCTCCACTTT

j_call: TRBJ2-1
cdr3_length: 13
clone_size: .
d_call: .
v_call: TRBV7-3
cdr3_aa: CASSLSGSGEQFF
cdr3_nt: TGTGCCAGCAGCTTAAGTGGTAGCGGTGAGCAGTTCTTC

j_call: TRBJ1-6
cdr3_length: 14
clone_size: once
d_call: .
v_call: TRBV28
cdr3_aa: CASSLGQGRSPLHF
cdr3_nt: TGTGCCAGCAGTTTGGGGCAGGGCCGATCACCCCTCCACTTT

j_call: TRBJ2-7
cdr3_length: 13
clone_size: .
d_call: .
v_call: TRBV11-2
cdr3_aa: CASSLVRAGEQYF
cdr3_nt: TGTGCCAGCAGCTTAGTTCGCGCGGGTGAGCAGTACTTC

j_call: TRBJ2-3
cdr3_length: 15
clone_size: .
d_call: TRBD1
v_call: TRBV6-5
cdr3_aa: CASRGQGASTDTQYF
cdr3_nt: TGTGCCAGCAGGGGACAGGGTGCTAGCACAGATACGCAGTATTTT

j_call: TRBJ2-2
cdr3_length: 13
clone_size: .
d_call: TRBD1
v_call: TRBV29-1
cdr3_aa: CSVGTGGTGELFF
cdr3_nt: TGCAGCGTCGGGACAGGGGGGACCGGGGAGCTGTTTTTT

j_call: TRBJ1-1
cdr3_length: 15
clone_size: .
d_call: TRBD1
v_call: TRBV3-1/TRBV3-2
cdr3_aa: CASSRTGGRNTEAFF
cdr3_nt: TGTGCCAGCTCTCGGACAGGGGGCCGTAACACTGAAGCTTTCTTT

j_call: TRBJ1-1
cdr3_length: 14
clone_size: .
d_call: .
v_call: TRBV28
cdr3_aa: CASSLRQLNTEAFF
cdr3_nt: TGTGCCAGCAGTTTAAGACAGCTGAACACTGAAGCTTTCTTT

j_call: TRBJ2-7
cdr3_length: 14
clone_size: .
d_call: TRBD1
v_call: TRBV6-2/TRBV6-3
cdr3_aa: CASSLPGQGNEQYF
cdr3_nt: TGTGCCAGCAGTTTACCGGGACAGGGGAACGAGCAGTACTTC

j_call: TRBJ1-1
cdr3_length: 15
clone_size: .
d_call: .
v_call: TRBV7-9
cdr3_aa: CASSLVVDMNTEAFF
cdr3_nt: TGTGCCAGCAGCTTAGTGGTCGACATGAACACTGAAGCTTTCTTT

j_call: TRBJ2-3
cdr3_length: 13
clone_size: once
d_call: TRBD1
v_call: TRBV28
cdr3_aa: CASRGQGTDTQYF
cdr3_nt: TGTGCCAGCAGAGGACAGGGAACAGATACGCAGTATTTT

j_call: TRBJ1-1
cdr3_length: 16
clone_size: .
d_call: .
v_call: TRBV28
cdr3_aa: CASSLVRVAVNTEAFF
cdr3_nt: TGTGCCAGCAGTTTAGTCAGGGTGGCGGTGAACACTGAAGCTTTCTTT

j_call: TRBJ2-5
cdr3_length: 16
clone_size: .
d_call: TRBD2
v_call: TRBV5-4
cdr3_aa: CASSPGTSGRAETQYF
cdr3_nt: TGTGCCAGCAGCCCCGGGACTAGCGGGAGGGCCGAGACCCAGTACTTC

j_call: TRBJ1-2
cdr3_length: 16
clone_size: .
d_call: TRBD1
v_call: TRBV7-9
cdr3_aa: CASSWDRGSANYGYTF
cdr3_nt: TGTGCCAGCAGCTGGGACAGGGGGTCGGCTAACTATGGCTACACCTTC

j_call: TRBJ1-6
cdr3_length: 15
clone_size: .
d_call: .
v_call: TRBV5-6
cdr3_aa: CASSSTAYYNSPLHF
cdr3_nt: TGTGCCAGCAGCTCGACAGCGTACTATAATTCACCCCTCCACTTT

j_call: TRBJ2-1
cdr3_length: 15
clone_size: once
d_call: .
v_call: TRBV21-1
cdr3_aa: CASSTGRTGVRVQFF
cdr3_nt: TGTGCCAGCAGCACGGGGCGGACGGGGGTAAGGGTGCAGTTCTTC

j_call: TRBJ1-1
cdr3_length: 14
clone_size: few
d_call: TRBD1
v_call: TRBV7-9
cdr3_aa: CASSRQGSNTEAFF
cdr3_nt: TGTGCCAGCAGCCGACAGGGTTCGAACACTGAAGCTTTCTTT

j_call: TRBJ2-5
cdr3_length: 15
clone_size: .
d_call: .
v_call: TRBV5-1
cdr3_aa: CASSPPQAGQETQYF
cdr3_nt: TGCGCCAGCAGCCCCCCCCAAGCGGGTCAAGAGACCCAGTACTTC

j_call: TRBJ1-1
cdr3_length: 14
clone_size: few
d_call: TRBD1
v_call: TRBV7-8
cdr3_aa: CASTTTGTDNKAFF
cdr3_nt: TGTGCCAGCACCACCACCGGGACAGATAATAAAGCTTTCTTT

j_call: TRBJ1-6
cdr3_length: 13
clone_size: .
d_call: .
v_call: TRBV28
cdr3_aa: CATRKEFNSPLHF
cdr3_nt: TGTGCCACTAGGAAGGAATTTAATTCACCCCTCCACTTT

j_call: TRBJ1-5
cdr3_length: 17
clone_size: .
d_call: .
v_call: TRBV7-9
cdr3_aa: CASSFFFGEGSNQPQHF
cdr3_nt: TGTGCCAGCAGCTTTTTCTTTGGGGAGGGAAGCAATCAGCCCCAGCATTTT

j_call: TRBJ2-7
cdr3_length: 15
clone_size: .
d_call: TRBD1
v_call: TRBV11-1
cdr3_aa: CASSLRGQGSSEQYF
cdr3_nt: TGTGCCAGCAGCTTACGTGGACAGGGGAGTAGTGAGCAGTACTTC

j_call: TRBJ1-5
cdr3_length: 17
clone_size: .
d_call: .
v_call: TRBV4-3
cdr3_aa: CASSQDLQAGVNQPQHF
cdr3_nt: TGCGCCAGCAGCCAAGATTTGCAGGCAGGCGTCAATCAGCCCCAGCATTTT

j_call: TRBJ1-1
cdr3_length: 12
clone_size: .
d_call: TRBD1
v_call: TRBV7-9
cdr3_aa: CASSLMTGQAFF
cdr3_nt: TGTGCCAGCAGCTTAATGACAGGGCAGGCTTTCTTT

j_call: TRBJ2-3
cdr3_length: 17
clone_size: .
d_call: TRBD2
v_call: TRBV5-5
cdr3_aa: CASSLSGGTLLTDTQYF
cdr3_nt: TGTGCCAGCAGCTTGAGCGGGGGGACCCTGCTCACTGATACGCAGTATTTT

j_call: TRBJ2-7
cdr3_length: 16
clone_size: .
d_call: TRBD2
v_call: TRBV4-1
cdr3_aa: CASSQDSRGEVYEQYF
cdr3_nt: TGCGCCAGCAGCCAAGATTCACGGGGGGAGGTTTACGAGCAGTACTTC

j_call: TRBJ1-6
cdr3_length: 14
clone_size: .
d_call: .
v_call: TRBV6-5
cdr3_aa: CASSPQGYGSPLHF
cdr3_nt: TGTGCCAGCAGTCCACAGGGTTACGGTTCACCCCTCCACTTT